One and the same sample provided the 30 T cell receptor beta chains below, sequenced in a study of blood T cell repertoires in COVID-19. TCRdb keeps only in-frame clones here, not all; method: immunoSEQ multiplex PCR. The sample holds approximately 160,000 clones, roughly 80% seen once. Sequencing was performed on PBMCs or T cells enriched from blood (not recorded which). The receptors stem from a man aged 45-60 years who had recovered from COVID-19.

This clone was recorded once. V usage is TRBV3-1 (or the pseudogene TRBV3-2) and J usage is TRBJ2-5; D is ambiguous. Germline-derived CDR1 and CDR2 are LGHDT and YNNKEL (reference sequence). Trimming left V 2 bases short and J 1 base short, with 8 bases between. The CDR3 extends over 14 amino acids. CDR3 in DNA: TGTGCCAGCAGCCAATCAACTACCCAAGAGACCCAGTACTTC. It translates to CASSQSTTQETQYF.

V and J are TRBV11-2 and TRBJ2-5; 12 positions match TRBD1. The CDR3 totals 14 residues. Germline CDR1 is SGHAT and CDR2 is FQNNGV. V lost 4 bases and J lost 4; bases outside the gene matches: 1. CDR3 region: CASSWGQGAETQYF. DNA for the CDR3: TGTGCCAGCAGCTGGGGACAGGGGGCAGAGACCCAGTACTTC.

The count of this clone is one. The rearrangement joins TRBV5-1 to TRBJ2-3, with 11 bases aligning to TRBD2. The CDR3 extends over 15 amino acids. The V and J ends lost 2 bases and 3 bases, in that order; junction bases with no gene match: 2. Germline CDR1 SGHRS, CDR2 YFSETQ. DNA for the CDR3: TGCGCCAGCAGCTTATCTAGCGGGGGGACAGATACGCAGTATTTT. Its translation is CASSLSSGGTDTQYF.

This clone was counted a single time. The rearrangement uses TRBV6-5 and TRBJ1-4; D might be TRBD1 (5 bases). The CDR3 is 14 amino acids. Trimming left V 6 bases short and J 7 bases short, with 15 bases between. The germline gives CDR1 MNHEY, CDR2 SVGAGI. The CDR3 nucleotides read TGTGCCAGCAGGGGTCAGGGTTTGGGTGAAAAACTGTTTTTT. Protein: CASRGQGLGEKLFF.

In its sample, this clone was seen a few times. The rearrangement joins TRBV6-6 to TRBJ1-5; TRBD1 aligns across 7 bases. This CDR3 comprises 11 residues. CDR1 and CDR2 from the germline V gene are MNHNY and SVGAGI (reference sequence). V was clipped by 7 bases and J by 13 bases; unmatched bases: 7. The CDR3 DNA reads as TGTGCCAGCACCAACCGGGACAGTCAGCATTTT. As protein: CASTNRDSQHF.

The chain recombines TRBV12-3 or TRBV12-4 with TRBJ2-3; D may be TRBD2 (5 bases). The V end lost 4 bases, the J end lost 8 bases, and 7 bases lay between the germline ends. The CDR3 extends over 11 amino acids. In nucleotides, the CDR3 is TGTGCCAGCAGTTCGGGGTCTACGCAGTATTTT. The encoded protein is CASSSGSTQYF.

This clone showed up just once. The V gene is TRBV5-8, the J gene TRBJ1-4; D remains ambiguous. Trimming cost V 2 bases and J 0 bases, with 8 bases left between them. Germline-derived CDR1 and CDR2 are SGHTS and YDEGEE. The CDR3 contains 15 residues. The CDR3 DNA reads TGTGCCAGCAGCTTCGGCGGATCAACTAATGAAAAACTGTTTTTT. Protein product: CASSFGGSTNEKLFF.

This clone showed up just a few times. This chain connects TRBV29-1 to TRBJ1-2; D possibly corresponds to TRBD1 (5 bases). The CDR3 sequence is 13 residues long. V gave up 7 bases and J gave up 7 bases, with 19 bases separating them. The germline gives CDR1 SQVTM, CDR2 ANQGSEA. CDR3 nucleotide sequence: TGCAGCGCGGCCCCGGGGGGTGGTCTTGGCTACACCTTC. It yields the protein CSAAPGGGLGYTF.

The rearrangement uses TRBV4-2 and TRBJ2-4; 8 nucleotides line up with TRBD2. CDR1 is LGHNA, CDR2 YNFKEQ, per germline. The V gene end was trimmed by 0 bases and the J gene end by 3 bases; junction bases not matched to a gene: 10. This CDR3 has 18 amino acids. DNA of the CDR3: TGTGCCAGCAGCCAAGAGGGGGCCGGTCGGGGGGGCAAAAACATTCAGTACTTC. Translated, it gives CASSQEGAGRGGKNIQYF.

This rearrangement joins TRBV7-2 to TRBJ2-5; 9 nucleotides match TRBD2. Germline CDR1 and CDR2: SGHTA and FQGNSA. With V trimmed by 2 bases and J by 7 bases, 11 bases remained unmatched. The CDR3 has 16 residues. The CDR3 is CASSLYTAGGLGTQYF. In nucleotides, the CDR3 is TGTGCCAGCAGCTTATATACAGCGGGGGGACTGGGGACCCAGTACTTC.

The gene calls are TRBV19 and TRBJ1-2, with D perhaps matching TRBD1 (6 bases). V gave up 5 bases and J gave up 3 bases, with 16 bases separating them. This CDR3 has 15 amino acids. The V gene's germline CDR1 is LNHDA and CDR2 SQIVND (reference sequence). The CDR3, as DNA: TGTGCCAGTAGTTCGGACCACAGGGTAGACTATGGCTACACCTTC. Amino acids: CASSSDHRVDYGYTF.

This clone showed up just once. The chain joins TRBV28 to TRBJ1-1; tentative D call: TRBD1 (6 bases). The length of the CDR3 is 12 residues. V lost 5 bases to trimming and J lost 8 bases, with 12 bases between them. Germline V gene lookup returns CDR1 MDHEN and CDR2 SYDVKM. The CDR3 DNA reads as TGTGCCAGCAGTAGGTACACAGGGGAAGCTTTCTTT. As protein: CASSRYTGEAFF.

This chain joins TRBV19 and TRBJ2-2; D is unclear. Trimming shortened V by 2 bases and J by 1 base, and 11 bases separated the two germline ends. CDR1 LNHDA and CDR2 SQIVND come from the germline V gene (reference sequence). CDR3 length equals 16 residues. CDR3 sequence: CASSIRPGQNTGELFF. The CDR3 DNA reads TGTGCCAGTAGTATAAGACCAGGCCAGAACACCGGGGAGCTGTTTTTT.

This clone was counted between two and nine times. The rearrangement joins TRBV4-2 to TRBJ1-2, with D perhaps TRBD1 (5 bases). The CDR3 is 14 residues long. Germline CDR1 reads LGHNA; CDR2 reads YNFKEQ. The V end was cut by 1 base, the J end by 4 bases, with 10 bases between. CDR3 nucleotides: TGTGCCAGCAGCCAAGGGGAGGGGACCTATGGCTACACCTTC. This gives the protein CASSQGEGTYGYTF.

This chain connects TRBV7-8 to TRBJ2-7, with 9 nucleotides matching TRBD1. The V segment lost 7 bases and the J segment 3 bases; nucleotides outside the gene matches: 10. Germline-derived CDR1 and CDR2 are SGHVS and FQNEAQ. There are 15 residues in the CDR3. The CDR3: CASTPTGGNFYEQYF. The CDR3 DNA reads TGTGCCAGCACCCCGACAGGGGGTAATTTCTACGAGCAGTACTTC.

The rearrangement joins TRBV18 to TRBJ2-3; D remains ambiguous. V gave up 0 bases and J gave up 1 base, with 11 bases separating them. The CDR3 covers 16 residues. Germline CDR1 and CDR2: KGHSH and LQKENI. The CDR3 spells CASSPPGPRGTDTQYF. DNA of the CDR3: TGTGCCAGCTCACCACCGGGCCCGCGCGGCACAGATACGCAGTATTTT.

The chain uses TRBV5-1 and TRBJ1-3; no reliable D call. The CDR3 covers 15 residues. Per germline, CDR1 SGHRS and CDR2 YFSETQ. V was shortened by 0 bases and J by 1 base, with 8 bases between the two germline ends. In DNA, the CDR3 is TGCGCCAGCAGCTTGGGTCTTGTTTCTGGAAACACCATATATTTT. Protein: CASSLGLVSGNTIYF.

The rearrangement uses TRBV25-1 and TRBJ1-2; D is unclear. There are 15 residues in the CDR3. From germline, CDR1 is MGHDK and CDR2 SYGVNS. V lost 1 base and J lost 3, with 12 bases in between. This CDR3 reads CASSEFSPEHYGYTF. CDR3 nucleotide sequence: TGTGCCAGCAGTGAATTTTCCCCAGAACACTATGGCTACACCTTC.

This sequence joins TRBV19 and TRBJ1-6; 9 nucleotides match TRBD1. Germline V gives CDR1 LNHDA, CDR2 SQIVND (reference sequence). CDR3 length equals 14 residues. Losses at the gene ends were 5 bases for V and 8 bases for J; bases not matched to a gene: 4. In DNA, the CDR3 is TGTGCCAGTAGTGCTCGGACAGGGGATTCACCCCTCCACTTT. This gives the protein CASSARTGDSPLHF. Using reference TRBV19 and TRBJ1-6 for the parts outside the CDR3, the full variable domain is DGGITQSPKYLFRKEGQNVTLSCEQNLNHDAMYWYRQDPGQGLRLIYYSQIVNDFQKGDIAEGYSVSREKKESFPLTVTSAQKNPTAFYLCASSARTGDSPLHFGNGTRLTVT.

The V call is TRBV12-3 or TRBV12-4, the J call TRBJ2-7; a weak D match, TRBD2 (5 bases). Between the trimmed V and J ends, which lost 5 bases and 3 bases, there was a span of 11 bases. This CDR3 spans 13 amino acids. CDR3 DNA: TGTGCCAGCAGTGCGGGCCCGGACTACGAGCAGTACTTC. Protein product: CASSAGPDYEQYF.

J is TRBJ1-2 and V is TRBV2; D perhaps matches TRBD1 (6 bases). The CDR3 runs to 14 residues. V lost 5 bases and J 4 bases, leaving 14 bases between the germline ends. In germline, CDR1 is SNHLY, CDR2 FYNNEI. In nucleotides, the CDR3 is TGTGCCAGCAGTCCCAACAGGGCCATCTATGGCTACACCTTC. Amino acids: CASSPNRAIYGYTF.

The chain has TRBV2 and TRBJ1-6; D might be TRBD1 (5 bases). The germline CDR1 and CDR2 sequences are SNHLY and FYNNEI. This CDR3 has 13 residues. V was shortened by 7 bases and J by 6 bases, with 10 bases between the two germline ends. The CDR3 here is CASKEGTNSPLHF. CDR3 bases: TGTGCCAGCAAGGAGGGGACTAATTCACCCCTCCACTTT. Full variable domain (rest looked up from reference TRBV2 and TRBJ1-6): EPEVTQTPSHQVTQMGQEVILRCVPISNHLYFYWYRQILGQKVEFLVSFYNNEISEKSEIFDDQFSVERPDGSNFTLKIRSTKLEDSAMYFCASKEGTNSPLHFGNGTRLTVT.

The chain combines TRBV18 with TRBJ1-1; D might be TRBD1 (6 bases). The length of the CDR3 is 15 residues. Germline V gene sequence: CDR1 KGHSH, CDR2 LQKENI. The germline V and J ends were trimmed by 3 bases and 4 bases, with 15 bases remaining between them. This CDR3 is CASSPPTGVVTEAFF. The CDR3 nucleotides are TGTGCCAGCTCACCCCCGACAGGCGTGGTCACTGAAGCTTTCTTT.

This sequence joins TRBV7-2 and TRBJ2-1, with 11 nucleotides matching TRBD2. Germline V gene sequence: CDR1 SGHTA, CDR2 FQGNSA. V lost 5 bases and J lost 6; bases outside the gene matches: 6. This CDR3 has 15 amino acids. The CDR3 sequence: CASSLHSGGANEQFF. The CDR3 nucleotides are TGTGCCAGCAGCCTCCATAGCGGGGGGGCCAATGAGCAGTTCTTC.

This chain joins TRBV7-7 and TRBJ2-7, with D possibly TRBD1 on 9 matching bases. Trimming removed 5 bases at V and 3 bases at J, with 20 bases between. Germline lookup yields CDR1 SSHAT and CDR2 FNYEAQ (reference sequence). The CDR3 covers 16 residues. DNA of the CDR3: TGTGCCAGCAGCCGCCGGGGGGGGACAGGGTTCTACGAGCAGTACTTC. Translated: CASSRRGGTGFYEQYF.

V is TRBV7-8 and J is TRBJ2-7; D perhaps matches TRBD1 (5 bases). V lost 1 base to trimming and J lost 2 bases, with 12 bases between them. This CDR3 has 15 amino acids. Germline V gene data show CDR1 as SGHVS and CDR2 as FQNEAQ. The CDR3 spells CASSLGRQGPYEQYF. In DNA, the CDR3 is TGTGCCAGCAGCTTAGGAAGGCAGGGCCCCTACGAGCAGTACTTC.

CDR3 nucleotide sequence: TGTGCCAGCAGTGAAATGGGCAGGGAGGGAGAAAAACTGTTTTTT. It codes for CASSEMGREGEKLFF. This sequence joins TRBV6-1 and TRBJ1-4; a possible D gene is TRBD1 (5 bases). Per the germline V gene, CDR1 is MNHNS and CDR2 is SASEGT. V gave up 2 bases and J gave up 8 bases, with 15 bases separating them. The CDR3 is 15 amino acids.

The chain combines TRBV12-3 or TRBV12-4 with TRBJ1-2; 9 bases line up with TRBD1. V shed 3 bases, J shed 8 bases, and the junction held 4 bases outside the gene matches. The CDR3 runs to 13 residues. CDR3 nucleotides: TGTGCCAGCAGTTTCAACAGGGGGCACGGCTACACCTTC. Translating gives CASSFNRGHGYTF.

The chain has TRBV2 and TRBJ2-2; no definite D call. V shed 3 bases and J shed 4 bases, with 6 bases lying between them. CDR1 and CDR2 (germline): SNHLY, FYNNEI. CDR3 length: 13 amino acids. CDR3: CASSDHPTGELFF. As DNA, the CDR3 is TGTGCCAGCAGTGATCATCCCACCGGGGAGCTGTTTTTT.

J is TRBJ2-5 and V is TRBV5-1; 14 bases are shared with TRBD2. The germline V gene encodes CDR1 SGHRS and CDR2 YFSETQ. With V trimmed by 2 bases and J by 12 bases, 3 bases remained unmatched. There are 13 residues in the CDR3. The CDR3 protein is CASSLETSGGEYF. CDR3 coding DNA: TGCGCCAGCAGCTTAGAGACTAGCGGGGGGGAGTACTTC.